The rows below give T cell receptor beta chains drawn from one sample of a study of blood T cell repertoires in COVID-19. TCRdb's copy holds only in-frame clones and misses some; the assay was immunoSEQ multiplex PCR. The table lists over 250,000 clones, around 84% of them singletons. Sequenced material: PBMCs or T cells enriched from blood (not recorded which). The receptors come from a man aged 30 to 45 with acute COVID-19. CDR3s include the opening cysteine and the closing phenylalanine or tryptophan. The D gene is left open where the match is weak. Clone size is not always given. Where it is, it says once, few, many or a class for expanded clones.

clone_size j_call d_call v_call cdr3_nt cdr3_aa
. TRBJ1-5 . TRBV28 TGTGCCAGCAGCAAACTTACAGGAGGGAACCAGCCCCAGCATTTT CASSKLTGGNQPQHF
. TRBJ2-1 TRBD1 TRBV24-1 TGTGCCACCAGTGATGTGACAGGGAAAGGGAGTGAGCAGTTCTTC CATSDVTGKGSEQFF
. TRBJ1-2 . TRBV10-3 TGTGCCATCAGTGATCTTCAGGGGACCTATGGCTACACCTTC CAISDLQGTYGYTF
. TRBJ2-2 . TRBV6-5 TGTGCCAGCAGTATCGGTCCTTCCCACACCGGGGAGCTGTTTTTT CASSIGPSHTGELFF
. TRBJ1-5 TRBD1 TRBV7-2 TGTGCCAGCAGCACCGGGACAGGGATCTGGCAGCCCCAGCATTTT CASSTGTGIWQPQHF
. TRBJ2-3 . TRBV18 TGTGCCAGCTCACCCCATGGGCCAGATACGCAGTATTTT CASSPHGPDTQYF
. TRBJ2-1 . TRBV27 TGTGCCAGCAAGGGTGCGGGGGCTGAGCAGTTCTTC CASKGAGAEQFF
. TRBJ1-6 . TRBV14 TGTGCCAGCAGCCAGCACGGCAGGCCAAGGGAGTCACCCCTCCACTTT CASSQHGRPRESPLHF
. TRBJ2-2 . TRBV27 TGTGCCAGCAGTACGTCAGGCGACGGGGAGCTGTTTTTT CASSTSGDGELFF
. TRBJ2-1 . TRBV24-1 TGTGCCACCAGTGACCCAGAAAATGGGGCAGACTCCTACAATGAGCAGTTCTTC CATSDPENGADSYNEQFF
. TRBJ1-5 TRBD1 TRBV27 TGTGCCAGCAGTCCGCAACAGGGGTGGGAGCCCCAGCATTTT CASSPQQGWEPQHF
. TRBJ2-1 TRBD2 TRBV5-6 TGTGCCAGCAGCTTGCTCCTAGCGGACAATGAGCAGTTCTTC CASSLLLADNEQFF
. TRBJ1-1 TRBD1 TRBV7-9 TGTGCCAGCAGCCCAGGGGGGCCTAGGACTGAAGCTTTCTTT CASSPGGPRTEAFF
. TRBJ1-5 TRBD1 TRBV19 TGTGCCAGTAGTTGGGGACAGGGCCCGGGGCCCCAGCATTTT CASSWGQGPGPQHF
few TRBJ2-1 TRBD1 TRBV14 TGTGCCAGCAACCACAGGGACAGGAATGAGCAGTTCTTC CASNHRDRNEQFF
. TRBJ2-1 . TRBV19 TGTGCCAGTAGTTCTAGGTCCAGCAATGAGCAGTTCTTC CASSSRSSNEQFF
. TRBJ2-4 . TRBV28 TGTGCCAGCAGTTTCCTTAGAGGGGGAAAGTACTTC CASSFLRGGKYF
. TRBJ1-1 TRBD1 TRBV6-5 TGTGCCAGCAGACGTACAGGGGGCACTGAAGCTTTCTTT CASRRTGGTEAFF